The 10 T cell receptor beta chains below come from one sample, sequenced in a study of cytomegalovirus exposure and HLA in healthy donors. Primers included in the PCR were 60 Vbeta and 13 Jbeta primers. Profiled with immunoSEQ multiplex PCR; TCRdb holds only in-frame clones, not every one. In the table there are roughly 130,000 clones, 60% to 80% of which are singletons. The sample was PBMCs. The receptors stem from a man between 18 and 29 years old in good health and CMV-seronegative.

The chain links TRBV19 to TRBJ1-6; D gene ambiguous. V lost 9 bases and J lost 8, with 14 bases in between. The CDR3 spans 13 residues. The germline CDR1 and CDR2 sequences are LNHDA and SQIVND (reference sequence). The CDR3: CASSPPLDSPLHF. Written as DNA, the CDR3 is TGTGCCAGCTCTCCGCCCCTAGATTCACCCCTCCACTTT.

This clone was picked up a small number of times. The chain carries TRBV5-1 and TRBJ1-1; possible D gene TRBD1, 6 bases. The V gene lost 0 bases and the J gene lost 4 bases, with 10 bases spanning the gap. CDR3 length equals 14 residues. Germline V lookup: CDR1 SGHRS, CDR2 YFSETQ. The CDR3 here is CASSLGRGGTEAFF. The CDR3, as DNA: TGCGCCAGCAGCTTGGGTAGGGGGGGCACTGAAGCTTTCTTT.

This clone was counted once. This rearrangement joins TRBV30 to TRBJ2-4, with D perhaps TRBD1 (5 bases). Between the trimmed V and J ends, which lost 3 bases and 3 bases, there was a span of 15 bases. Per germline, CDR1 GTSNPN and CDR2 SVGIG (reference sequence). This CDR3 is built from 15 residues. As DNA, the CDR3 is TGTGCCTGGAGACGGACACACTTAGGCAAAAACATTCAGTACTTC. Translated: CAWRRTHLGKNIQYF.

This clone was picked up a small number of times. The chain carries TRBV6-5 and TRBJ1-4; no definite D call. Germline CDR1 MNHEY, CDR2 SVGAGI. V lost 3 bases, J lost 2 bases, and 13 bases lay in between. The CDR3 consists of 16 residues. In nucleotides, the CDR3 is TGTGCCAGCAGTTATAGGATGGGAGCGACTAATGAAAAACTGTTTTTT. Its protein product is CASSYRMGATNEKLFF.

CDR3 residues: CASRVQGNTEAFF. The CDR3, as DNA: TGTGCCAGCAGGGTGCAGGGAAACACTGAAGCTTTCTTT. This rearrangement joins TRBV2 to TRBJ1-1; perhaps TRBD1 as D (5 bases). The CDR3 totals 13 residues. V was clipped by 6 bases and J by 2 bases, with 10 bases between them. Germline CDR1 reads SNHLY; CDR2 reads FYNNEI.

This sequence joins TRBV2 and TRBJ2-3; the D gene is possibly TRBD1 (6 bases). Germline CDR1 is SNHLY and CDR2 is FYNNEI. This CDR3 is built from 15 residues. The V gene lost 5 bases and the J gene lost 3 bases, with 15 bases spanning the gap. CDR3 loop: CASSQGAGATDTQYF. CDR3 DNA: TGTGCCAGCAGTCAAGGCGCAGGGGCAACAGATACGCAGTATTTT.

The chain employs TRBV30 and TRBJ1-5; D remains unclear. V was clipped by 0 bases and J by 4 bases, with 7 bases between them. This CDR3 is 13 amino acids long. Germline lookup yields CDR1 GTSNPN and CDR2 SVGIG (reference sequence). CDR3 nucleotide sequence: TGTGCCTGGAGTGTAGACTCAAATCAGCCCCAGCATTTT. This sequence encodes CAWSVDSNQPQHF.

This clone was observed a single time. The J gene is TRBJ1-2, the V gene TRBV29-1, with a weak D call TRBD1 (5 bases). This CDR3 spans 21 amino acids. Per germline, CDR1 SQVTM and CDR2 ANQGSEA. V lost 2 bases, J lost 0 bases, and 31 bases lay in between. In DNA, the CDR3 is TGCAGCGTTGAAATCTGGGCTACGGGTCCCAACGGGGGATTTTCTAACTATGGCTACACCTTC. Translated, it gives CSVEIWATGPNGGFSNYGYTF.

The V gene is TRBV11-1, the J gene TRBJ2-7, with 8 bases fitting TRBD2. With 5 bases clipped from V and 6 bases from J, the junction kept 12 bases outside the gene matches. The CDR3 covers 15 residues. Germline-derived CDR1 and CDR2 are SGHAT and FQDESV (reference sequence). CDR3 residues: CASSPWAGGRGEQYF. The CDR3 DNA sequence: TGTGCCAGCAGCCCTTGGGCGGGGGGCCGGGGCGAGCAGTACTTC. The whole variable domain, filled in from reference TRBV11-1 and TRBJ2-7, reads EAEVAQSPRYKITEKSQAVAFWCDPISGHATLYWYRQILGQGPELLVQFQDESVVDDSQLPKDRFSAERLKGVDSTLKIQPAELGDSAMYLCASSPWAGGRGEQYFGPGTRLTVT.

The rearrangement joins TRBV2 to TRBJ2-5, with 10 bases matching TRBD2. J lost 2 bases, V lost 2 bases, and 2 bases had no gene match. CDR1 is SNHLY and CDR2 is FYNNEI in the germline V gene. This CDR3 is built from 15 residues. The DNA of the CDR3 is TGTGCCAGCAGTGAAACTAGCGGGGAACAAGAGACCCAGTACTTC. Translated: CASSETSGEQETQYF. The complete variable domain, with remaining parts taken from reference TRBV2 and TRBJ2-5, reads EPEVTQTPSHQVTQMGQEVILRCVPISNHLYFYWYRQILGQKVEFLVSFYNNEISEKSEIFDDQFSVERPDGSNFTLKIRSTKLEDSAMYFCASSETSGEQETQYFGPGTRLLVL.